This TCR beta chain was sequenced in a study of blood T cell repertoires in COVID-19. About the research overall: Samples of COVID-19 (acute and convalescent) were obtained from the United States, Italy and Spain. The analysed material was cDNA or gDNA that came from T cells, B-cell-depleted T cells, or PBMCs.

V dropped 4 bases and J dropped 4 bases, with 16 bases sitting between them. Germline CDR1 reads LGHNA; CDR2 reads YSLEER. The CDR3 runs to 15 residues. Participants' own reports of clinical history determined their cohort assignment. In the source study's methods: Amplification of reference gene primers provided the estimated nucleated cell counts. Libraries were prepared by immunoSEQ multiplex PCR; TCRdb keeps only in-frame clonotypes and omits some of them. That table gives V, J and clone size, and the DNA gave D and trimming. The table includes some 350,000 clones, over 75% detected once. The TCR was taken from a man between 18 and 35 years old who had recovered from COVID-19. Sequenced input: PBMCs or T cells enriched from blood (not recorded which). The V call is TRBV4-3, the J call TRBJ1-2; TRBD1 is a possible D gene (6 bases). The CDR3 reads CASSLGQGPLYGYTF. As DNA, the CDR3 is TGCGCCAGCAGCCTGGGGCAGGGGCCCCTCTATGGCTACACCTTC.